This T cell receptor beta chain was sequenced in a study of memory CD4+ T cells and cytomegalovirus serostatus. This CDR3 contains 13 residues. V was clipped by 4 bases and J by 6 bases, with 10 bases between them. Per the germline V gene, CDR1 is SGHTA and CDR2 is FQGNSA. Some clones are missing from TCRdb's copy, which holds only in-frame ones; the method was immunoSEQ multiplex PCR. Here the sample spans 46,000 or so clones, around four fifths being singletons. The sort gate was single viable CD3+CD4+CD8-CD45RO+ cells for memory CD4+ T cells. The rearrangement links TRBV7-2 to TRBJ1-5, with D uncertain. The sequencing sample was made of memory CD4+ T cells from blood. This receptor was taken from an adult in good health and CMV-seronegative. DNA for the CDR3: TGTGCCAGCAGCTCGGTAGGAGGTCAGCCCCAGCATTTT. The encoded protein is CASSSVGGQPQHF. Full variable domain (missing parts from reference TRBV7-2 and TRBJ1-5): GAGVSQSPSNKVTEKGKDVELRCDPISGHTALYWYRQSLGQGLEFLIYFQGNSAPDKSGLPSDRFSAERTGGSVSTLTIQRTQQEDSAVYLCASSSVGGQPQHFGDGTRLSIL.